One sample yielded the 30 T cell receptor beta chains listed below, sequenced in a study of blood T cells in healthy people across ages (dated by TCRdb to the mid-2010s). Library creation used 5' RACE. Sequencing took place on an Illumina HiSeq 2500. A second PCR of about 6 to 12 cycles was performed with a sample-barcoded 5' primer and a J-beta primer mix. TCRdb passed the public sequencing reads through fastp at Q25 and MiXCR, retaining productive beta sequences. Under each unique CDR3 protein, matching rows form one entry showing the most common genes and DNA. Present in this sample are around 1.1 million distinct CDR3 sequences, roughly two fifths of which were seen just once. The ten biggest clones cover approximately 14% of the sample. The source material was blood. These receptors all stem from a young man in good health.

This clonotype has at least ten counts. The chain links TRBV12-3 or TRBV12-4 to TRBJ1-2; no clear D. V lost 6 bases, J lost 4 bases, and 9 bases lay in between. The CDR3 contains 12 residues. The CDR3 nucleotides read TGTGCCAGCAGCTCGACGTCCTATGGCTACACCTTC. Its translation: CASSSTSYGYTF.

This chain joins TRBV4-3 and TRBJ1-1, with 7 bases lining up with TRBD1. Germline CDR1 LGHNA, CDR2 YSLEER. V lost 4 bases to trimming and J lost 4 bases; unmatched junction nucleotides: 9. This CDR3 region has 15 residues. CDR3 residues: CASSRVDRVGTEAFF. CDR3 sequence (DNA): TGCGCCAGCAGCCGAGTCGACAGGGTAGGCACTGAAGCTTTCTTT.

This clonotype occurred a few times. V usage is TRBV20-1 and J usage is TRBJ1-4; TRBD1 matches at 9 bases. This CDR3 region has 16 residues. Per the germline V gene, CDR1 is DFQATT and CDR2 is SNEGSKA (reference sequence). Trimming removed 1 base from V and 7 bases from J; junction bases left unmatched: 10. CDR3 in DNA: TGCAGTGCTAGAGGTGCACCGGGACAGGGAGGTGAAAAACTGTTTTTT. Its protein is CSARGAPGQGGEKLFF.

The rearrangement joins TRBV15 to TRBJ1-1; tentative D call: TRBD1 (6 bases). The ends were cut back, 8 bases at V and 0 bases at J, with 7 bases in the middle. Germline assignment: CDR1 LNHNV and CDR2 YYDKDF (reference sequence). CDR3 length equals 12 residues. CDR3 nucleotide sequence: TGTGCCACCGGGGGGCTGAACACTGAAGCTTTCTTT. Translated, it gives CATGGLNTEAFF.

Here the CDR3 reads CASSSPTGMWGRDTDTQYF. For the CDR3, the DNA is TGTGCCAGCAGCTCGCCGACCGGGATGTGGGGACGCGACACAGATACGCAGTATTTT. This chain connects TRBV7-2 to TRBJ2-3; perhaps D is TRBD1 or TRBD2 (5 bases each). CDR3 size: 19 residues. Germline V gene sequence: CDR1 SGHTA, CDR2 FQGNSA. Trimming removed 4 bases from V and 2 bases from J, with 25 bases in between.

The rearrangement uses TRBV6-6 and TRBJ1-4, with D uncertain. Trimming took 0 bases from V and 0 from J, leaving 11 bases between them. CDR3 length equals 17 residues. Germline CDR1 is MNHNY and CDR2 is SVGAGI (reference sequence). CDR3 amino acids: CASSYSLSDSTNEKLFF. The DNA of the CDR3 is TGTGCCAGCAGTTACTCCTTGTCCGACTCAACTAATGAAAAACTGTTTTTT.

V is TRBV6-6 and J is TRBJ1-5; the D gene is possibly TRBD1 (6 bases). Germline V lookup: CDR1 MNHNY, CDR2 SVGAGI (reference sequence). Trimming cost V 6 bases and J 5 bases, with 11 bases left between them. CDR3 size: 13 residues. CDR3 sequence reads: CASSDRLHQPQHF. CDR3 nucleotides: TGTGCCAGCAGCGACAGGTTGCATCAGCCCCAGCATTTT.

The V call is TRBV7-2, the J call TRBJ2-3; D is uncertain. Per germline, CDR1 SGHTA and CDR2 FQGNSA. The germline V and J ends were trimmed by 2 bases and 2 bases, with 5 bases remaining between them. There are 13 residues in the CDR3. CDR3 nucleotide sequence: TGTGCCAGCAGCTTACCACACACAGATACGCAGTATTTT. As protein: CASSLPHTDTQYF.

There are a few counts of this clonotype. This rearrangement joins TRBV12-3 or TRBV12-4 to TRBJ2-3; the D gene is possibly TRBD2 (6 bases). Trimming cost V 8 bases and J 1 base, with 16 bases left between them. CDR3 length: 15 amino acids. The CDR3 here is CASRWSGVGTDTQYF. DNA for the CDR3: TGTGCCAGCCGATGGTCGGGGGTGGGCACAGATACGCAGTATTTT.

The rearrangement links TRBV20-1 to TRBJ2-1, with 9 positions matching TRBD1. Germline V lookup: CDR1 DFQATT, CDR2 SNEGSKA (reference sequence). V lost 4 bases to trimming and J lost 2 bases; unmatched junction nucleotides: 3. The CDR3 spans 14 residues. The CDR3 is CSAKQGAAYNEQFF. CDR3 sequence (DNA): TGCAGTGCTAAACAGGGGGCTGCCTACAATGAGCAGTTCTTC.

The chain employs TRBV7-9 and TRBJ1-2, with D possibly being TRBD1 (5 bases). V gave up 2 bases and J gave up 11 bases, with 15 bases separating them. This CDR3 region has 13 residues. CDR1 is SEHNR and CDR2 is FQNEAQ in the germline V gene (reference sequence). CDR3 in DNA: TGTGCCAGCAGCTTATGGGGGACCGATTCTTACACCTTC. Amino acid sequence: CASSLWGTDSYTF.

In this sample, this clonotype turned up a few times. The chain links TRBV27 to TRBJ2-7; perhaps D is TRBD1 or TRBD2 (5 bases each). From germline, CDR1 is MNHEY and CDR2 SMNVEV (reference sequence). The CDR3 has 20 amino acids. V was shortened by 4 bases and J by 2 bases, with 30 bases between the two germline ends. The CDR3 DNA sequence: TGTGCCAGCAGTTACGGTCGGGACGGACCCAACCACTCACGGACCTACGAGCAGTACTTC. Protein sequence: CASSYGRDGPNHSRTYEQYF.

The genes are TRBV9 and TRBJ1-6; 7 bases agree with TRBD1. V lost 3 bases to trimming and J lost 6 bases; unmatched junction nucleotides: 6. CDR1 and CDR2 from the germline V gene are SGDLS and YYNGEE. This CDR3 has 15 residues. Here the CDR3 DNA reads TGTGCCAGCAGCGATTGGGGACAGACTAATTCACCCCTCCACTTT. This sequence encodes CASSDWGQTNSPLHF. Full variable domain (missing parts from reference TRBV9 and TRBJ1-6): DSGVTQTPKHLITATGQRVTLRCSPRSGDLSVYWYQQSLDQGLQFLIQYYNGEERAKGNILERFSAQQFPDLHSELNLSSLELGDSALYFCASSDWGQTNSPLHFGNGTRLTVT.

This chain connects TRBV4-2 to TRBJ1-6; D may be TRBD1 (6 bases). This CDR3 has 16 amino acids. Germline V lookup: CDR1 LGHNA, CDR2 YNFKEQ. Trimming left V 1 base short and J 4 bases short, with 11 bases between. CDR3 region: CASSQGARGYNSPLHF. The CDR3 nucleotides read TGTGCCAGCAGCCAAGGAGCCAGGGGTTATAATTCACCCCTCCACTTT.

This clonotype was found a few times. V usage is TRBV9 and J usage is TRBJ1-2; possibly TRBD1 for D (6 bases). The CDR3 is made up of 18 amino acids. Per germline, CDR1 SGDLS and CDR2 YYNGEE. Trimming cost V 0 bases and J 8 bases, with 26 bases left between them. The CDR3 nucleotides read TGTGCCAGCAGCGTAGATGAGGGGGATACACACCGACCGAGAGGCTACACCTTC. Its translation: CASSVDEGDTHRPRGYTF.

In this sample, this clonotype turned up a few times. The rearrangement joins TRBV5-1 to TRBJ1-2; D not certain. Germline-derived CDR1 and CDR2 are SGHRS and YFSETQ. CDR3 size: 12 residues. V was trimmed by 5 bases and J by 3 bases, leaving 8 bases between them. The CDR3 region has the DNA TGCGCCAGCAGGGCAGAAGACTATGGCTACACCTTC. It yields the protein CASRAEDYGYTF.

Comments on this clonotype: This may stem from a read error, because a much larger clone lies one nucleotide away. This chain uses TRBV6-2 or TRBV6-3 with TRBJ2-5; the match to TRBD2 covers 10 bases. Unmatched junction bases numbered 13, after V lost 4 bases and J lost 11 bases. The CDR3 spans 15 residues. The germline gives CDR1 MNHEY, CDR2 SVGEGT. The CDR3 sequence: CASSSGTSEINEQYF. As DNA, the CDR3 is TGTGCCAGCAGTTCTGGGACTAGCGAAATCAATGAGCAGTACTTC.

The rearrangement joins TRBV27 to TRBJ1-4; weak D call: TRBD1 (6 bases). Germline CDR1 is MNHEY and CDR2 is SMNVEV (reference sequence). V lost 0 bases and J lost 8, with 13 bases in between. The CDR3 consists of 15 residues. CDR3 loop: CASSLSWGAQEKLFF. The DNA of the CDR3 is TGTGCCAGCAGTTTATCGTGGGGGGCACAGGAAAAACTGTTTTTT.

This clonotype was recorded a few times. The V gene is TRBV12-3 or TRBV12-4, the J gene TRBJ1-2, with TRBD1 identical over 9 bases. The trim removed 6 bases at V and 6 bases at J, leaving 5 bases unmatched. The CDR3 consists of 13 residues. CDR3 in amino acids: CASRGTGGDGYTF. The CDR3, as DNA: TGTGCCAGCAGAGGTACAGGGGGCGATGGCTACACCTTC.

This chain joins TRBV12-3 or TRBV12-4 and TRBJ1-1; D uncertain. This CDR3 is built from 13 residues. V was clipped by 7 bases and J by 2 bases, with 11 bases between them. CDR3 in amino acids: CASTPPTNTEAFF. CDR3 DNA: TGTGCCAGCACCCCGCCAACCAACACTGAAGCTTTCTTT.

This clonotype was counted only a few times. CDR3 DNA sequence: TGCAGTGCTCCGGGACGGGTGGGGATTGAGCAGTTCTTC. Protein product: CSAPGRVGIEQFF. V gene TRBV20-1 combines with J gene TRBJ2-1; TRBD1 or TRBD2 may be the D gene (5 bases each). Deletions cut 5 bases from V and 9 bases from J, with 17 bases between. The CDR3 consists of 13 residues. Germline V gene data show CDR1 as DFQATT and CDR2 as SNEGSKA (reference sequence).

The chain employs TRBV12-5 and TRBJ2-1; 7 bases match TRBD2. CDR1 and CDR2 (germline): LGHNT, FRNRAP. Trimming cost V 5 bases and J 4 bases; bases outside gene matches: 8. CDR3 length: 15 residues. CDR3 DNA: TGTGCTAGTGGTACCGCCGGGGAGGGGTACAATGAGCAGTTCTTC. This sequence encodes CASGTAGEGYNEQFF.

This clonotype was counted between two and nine times. This chain links TRBV7-2 with TRBJ2-3, with 14 bases aligning to TRBD2. V was pared by 8 bases and J by 3 bases, with 4 bases of the junction left unmatched. Germline V gene sequence: CDR1 SGHTA, CDR2 FQGNSA. The CDR3 length is 15 residues. The CDR3 protein is CASARLAGGTDTQYF. The CDR3 DNA sequence: TGTGCCAGCGCCAGACTAGCGGGGGGGACAGATACGCAGTATTTT.

This clonotype came up a few times. The chain has TRBV12-3 or TRBV12-4 and TRBJ1-2; no definite D call. The CDR3 runs 13 residues. V lost 5 bases to trimming and J lost 6 bases, with 13 bases between them. CDR3 residues: CASSPRLADGYTF. The CDR3 coding sequence is TGTGCCAGCAGTCCCCGGTTGGCAGATGGCTACACCTTC.

J is TRBJ2-7 and V is TRBV6-1, with TRBD1 matching 9 bases. V lost 10 bases to trimming and J lost 0 bases; unmatched junction nucleotides: 10. CDR3 length equals 15 residues. Germline lookup yields CDR1 MNHNS and CDR2 SASEGT. CDR3 region: CATVRTGAISYEQYF. Written as DNA, the CDR3 is TGTGCCACCGTGAGGACAGGGGCTATCTCCTACGAGCAGTACTTC.

The chain carries TRBV6-1 and TRBJ2-6; D is possibly TRBD1 (6 bases). Germline V gene lookup returns CDR1 MNHNS and CDR2 SASEGT. The V and J ends lost 5 bases and 0 bases respectively, with 17 bases between them. There are 18 residues in the CDR3. The CDR3 loop is CASSPPGRTASGANVLTF. In DNA, the CDR3 is TGTGCCAGCAGTCCACCGGGACGGACAGCCTCTGGGGCCAACGTCCTGACTTTC.

This clonotype was found a few times. The V and J genes are TRBV6-6 and TRBJ2-1; D assignment may be TRBD1 or TRBD2 (5 bases each). V dropped 4 bases and J dropped 6 bases, with 13 bases sitting between them. CDR3 length: 14 residues. CDR1 and CDR2 from the germline V gene are MNHNY and SVGAGI (reference sequence). CDR3 residues: CASSLPGRPNEQFF. As DNA, the CDR3 is TGTGCCAGCAGTTTACCGGGACGTCCCAATGAGCAGTTCTTC.

There are a few counts of this clonotype. The chain has TRBV27 and TRBJ2-5; 8 positions match TRBD1. V shed 10 bases and J 5 bases; nucleotides not matched to a gene: 9. CDR1 MNHEY and CDR2 SMNVEV come from the germline V gene (reference sequence). The CDR3 sequence is 13 residues long. The CDR3 DNA sequence: TGTGCCACCCGGACAGGGCGAATTGAGACCCAGTACTTC. This translates into CATRTGRIETQYF.

The gene calls are TRBV27 and TRBJ2-3; D gene uncertain. There are 13 residues in the CDR3. Germline V gives CDR1 MNHEY, CDR2 SMNVEV (reference sequence). Trimming removed 6 bases from V and 5 bases from J, with 12 bases in between. As DNA, the CDR3 is TGTGCCAGCAGCCAGACACACGGAGATACGCAGTATTTT. This codes for CASSQTHGDTQYF.

This clonotype appeared a few times. The chain employs TRBV27 and TRBJ2-1, with 8 nucleotides matching TRBD2. Losses at the gene ends were 10 bases for V and 5 bases for J; bases not matched to a gene: 7. Per germline, CDR1 MNHEY and CDR2 SMNVEV (reference sequence). CDR3 length equals 13 residues. This CDR3 is CATGSGGDNEQFF. The CDR3 DNA reads as TGTGCCACCGGATCGGGGGGGGACAATGAGCAGTTCTTC.